The present TCR beta chain was sequenced within a study of T cell repertoires in cytomegalovirus infection. Trimming shortened V by 2 bases and J by 2 bases, and 10 bases separated the two germline ends. CDR3 length: 14 residues. Germline loops: CDR1 SGHNT, CDR2 YYREEE (reference sequence). TCRdb reanalysed the reads using MiXCR and keeps one entry per CDR3 protein. The sample consists of 200,000 or so distinct CDR3 sequences, under 25% of them appearing once. The chain joins TRBV5-4 to TRBJ2-5, with D perhaps given as TRBD1 or TRBD2 (5 bases each). This TCR was recovered from a human donor in good health (CMV status not recorded). Some clones in this sample may be carry-over from other donors' samples. The sequenced material came from PBMCs. This chain's CDR3 is CASSFEGWQETQYF. The DNA for the CDR3 is TGTGCCAGCAGCTTTGAGGGGTGGCAAGAGACCCAGTACTTC.